The present entry profiles one T cell receptor (beta chain) with its context. Its target is unknown. The data were taken from a study of T cell responses to AZD1222 COVID-19 vaccine. Study-wide results and limits: Spike as a whole was targeted by vaccine-associated CD4 TCRs, dominant at 160-218 and 743-854.

Trimming took off 6 bases at V and 3 bases at J, with 9 bases between the two ends. CDR3 length: 13 residues. Clones were sequenced by immunoSEQ multiplex PCR, and TCRdb holds only the in-frame ones, with some missing. The table lists roughly 100,000 clones, 88% of them singletons. This TCR was recovered from an adult in good health. The sequenced sample was peripheral blood, obtained on day 0 of AZD1222 vaccination. J is TRBJ1-5 and V is TRBV12-3 or TRBV12-4; no clear D gene. DNA of the CDR3: TGTGCCAGCAGCCGGGCCTACAATCAGCCCCAGCATTTT. Protein sequence: CASSRAYNQPQHF.